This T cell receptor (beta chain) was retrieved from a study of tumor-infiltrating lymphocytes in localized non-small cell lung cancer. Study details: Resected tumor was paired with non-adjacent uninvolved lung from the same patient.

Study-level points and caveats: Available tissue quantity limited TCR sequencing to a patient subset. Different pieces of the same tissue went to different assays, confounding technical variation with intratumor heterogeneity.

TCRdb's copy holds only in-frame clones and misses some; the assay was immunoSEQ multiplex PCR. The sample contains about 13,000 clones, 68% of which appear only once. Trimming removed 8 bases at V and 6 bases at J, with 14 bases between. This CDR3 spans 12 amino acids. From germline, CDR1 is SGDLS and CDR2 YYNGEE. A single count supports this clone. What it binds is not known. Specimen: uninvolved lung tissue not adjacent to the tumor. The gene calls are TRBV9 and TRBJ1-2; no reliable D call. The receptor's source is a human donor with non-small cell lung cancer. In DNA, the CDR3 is TGTGCCAGAAGCCTAAGGGAAGATGGCTACACCTTC. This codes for CARSLREDGYTF.